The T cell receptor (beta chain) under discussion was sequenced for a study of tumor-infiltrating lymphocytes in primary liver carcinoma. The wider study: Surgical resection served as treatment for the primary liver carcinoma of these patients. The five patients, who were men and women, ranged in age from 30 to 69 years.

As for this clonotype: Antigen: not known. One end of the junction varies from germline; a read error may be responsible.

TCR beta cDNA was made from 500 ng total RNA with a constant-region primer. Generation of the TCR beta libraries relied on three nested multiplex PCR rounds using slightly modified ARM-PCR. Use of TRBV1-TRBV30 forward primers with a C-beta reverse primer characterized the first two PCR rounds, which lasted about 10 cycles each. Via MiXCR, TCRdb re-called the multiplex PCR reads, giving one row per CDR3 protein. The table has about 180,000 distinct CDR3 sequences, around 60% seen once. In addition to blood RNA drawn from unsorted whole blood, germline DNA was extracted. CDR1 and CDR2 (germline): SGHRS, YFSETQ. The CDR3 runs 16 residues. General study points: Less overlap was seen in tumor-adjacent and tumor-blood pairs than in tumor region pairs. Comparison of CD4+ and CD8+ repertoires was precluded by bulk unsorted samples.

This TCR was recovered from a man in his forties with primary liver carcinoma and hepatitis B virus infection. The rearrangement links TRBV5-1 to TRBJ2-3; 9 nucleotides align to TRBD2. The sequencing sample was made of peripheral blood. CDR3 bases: TGCGCCAGCAGCCCGGGTCTAGCGGGAAGCACAGATACGAAGTATTTT. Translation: CASSPGLAGSTDTKYF.